This T cell receptor (beta chain) was sequenced during a study of shared clonotypes between healthy human individuals. Here immunoSEQ multiplex PCR was the method, and the copy in TCRdb shows in-frame clones only, minus some. The sample includes over 1.4 million clones, around 97% of them seen just once. The V gene's germline CDR1 is SNHLY and CDR2 FYNNEI. The CDR3 runs 14 residues. V lost 6 bases and J lost 3, with 15 bases in between. Input material: naive CD4+ T cells sorted from blood. Subset described: CD45RA+ positively selected. The chain uses TRBV2 and TRBJ2-7, with D possibly matching TRBD1 (6 bases). The source of this sequence is a man aged 30 to 39 in good health. For the CDR3, the DNA is TGTGCCAGCAGGGAACAGGGACCAATCTACGAGCAGTACTTC. Its translation: CASREQGPIYEQYF.